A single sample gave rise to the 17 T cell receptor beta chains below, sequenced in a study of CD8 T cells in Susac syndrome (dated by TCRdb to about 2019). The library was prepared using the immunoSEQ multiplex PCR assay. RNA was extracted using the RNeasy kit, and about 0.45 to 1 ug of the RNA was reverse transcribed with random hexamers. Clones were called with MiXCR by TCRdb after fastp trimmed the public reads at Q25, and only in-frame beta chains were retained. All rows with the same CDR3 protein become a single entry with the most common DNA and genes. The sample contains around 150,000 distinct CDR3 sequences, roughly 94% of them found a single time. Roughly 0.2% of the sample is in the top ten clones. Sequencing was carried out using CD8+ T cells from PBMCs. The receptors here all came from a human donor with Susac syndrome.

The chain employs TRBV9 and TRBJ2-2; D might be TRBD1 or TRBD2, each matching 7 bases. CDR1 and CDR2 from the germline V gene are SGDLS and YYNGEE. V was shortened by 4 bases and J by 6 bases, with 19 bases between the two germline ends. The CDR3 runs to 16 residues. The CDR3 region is CASSPNRGLLAGELFF. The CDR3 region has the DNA TGTGCCAGCAGCCCAAACAGGGGACTATTGGCCGGGGAGCTGTTTTTT.

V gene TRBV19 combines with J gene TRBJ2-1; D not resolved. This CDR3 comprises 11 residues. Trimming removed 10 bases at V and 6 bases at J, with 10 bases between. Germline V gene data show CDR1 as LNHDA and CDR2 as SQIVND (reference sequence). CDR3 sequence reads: CATLKGNEQFF. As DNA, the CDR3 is TGTGCCACCCTTAAAGGCAATGAGCAGTTCTTC. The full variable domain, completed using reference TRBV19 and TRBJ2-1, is DGGITQSPKYLFRKEGQNVTLSCEQNLNHDAMYWYRQDPGQGLRLIYYSQIVNDFQKGDIAEGYSVSREKKESFPLTVTSAQKNPTAFYLCATLKGNEQFFGPGTRLTVL.

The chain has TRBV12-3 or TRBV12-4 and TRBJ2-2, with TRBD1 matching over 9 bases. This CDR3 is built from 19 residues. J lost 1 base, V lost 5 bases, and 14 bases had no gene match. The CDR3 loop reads CASSRTPGGQGVNTGELFF. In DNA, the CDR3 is TGTGCCAGCAGTCGAACCCCGGGGGGACAGGGAGTGAACACCGGGGAGCTGTTTTTT.

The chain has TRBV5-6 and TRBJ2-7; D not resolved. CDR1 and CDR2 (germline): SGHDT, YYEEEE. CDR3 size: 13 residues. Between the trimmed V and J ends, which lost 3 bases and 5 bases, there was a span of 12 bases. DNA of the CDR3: TGTGCCAGCAGCTCCTTGGTGGGCGACGAGCAGTACTTC. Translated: CASSSLVGDEQYF.

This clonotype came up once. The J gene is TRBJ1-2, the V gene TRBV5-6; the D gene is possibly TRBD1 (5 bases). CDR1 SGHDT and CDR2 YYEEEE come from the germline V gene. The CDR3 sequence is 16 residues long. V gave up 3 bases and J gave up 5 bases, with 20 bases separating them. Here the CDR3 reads CASSYVGAAPLYGYTF. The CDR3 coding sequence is TGTGCCAGCAGCTATGTCGGGGCAGCACCTCTATATGGCTACACCTTC.

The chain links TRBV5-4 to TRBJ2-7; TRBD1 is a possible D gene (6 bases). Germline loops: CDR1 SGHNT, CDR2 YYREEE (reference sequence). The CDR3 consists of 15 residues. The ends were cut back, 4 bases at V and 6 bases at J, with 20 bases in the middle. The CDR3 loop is CASSAWGPGHPEQYF. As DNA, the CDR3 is TGTGCCAGCAGCGCATGGGGACCGGGACATCCCGAGCAGTACTTC.

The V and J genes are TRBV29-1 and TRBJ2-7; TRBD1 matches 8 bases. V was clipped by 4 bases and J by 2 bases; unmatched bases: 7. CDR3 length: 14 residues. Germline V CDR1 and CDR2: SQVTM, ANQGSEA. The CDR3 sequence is CSVAGQGMTYEQYF. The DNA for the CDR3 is TGCAGCGTTGCCGGACAGGGAATGACCTACGAGCAGTACTTC.

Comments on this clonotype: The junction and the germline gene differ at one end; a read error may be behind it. CDR3 nucleotide sequence: TGTGCCACCAGTGATCGACGACCGATTCCAAATTTT. Amino acids: CATSDRRPIPNF. The V and J genes are TRBV24-1 and TRBJ1-3; D unclear. The CDR3 has 12 amino acids. Germline CDR1 KGHDR, CDR2 SFDVKD.

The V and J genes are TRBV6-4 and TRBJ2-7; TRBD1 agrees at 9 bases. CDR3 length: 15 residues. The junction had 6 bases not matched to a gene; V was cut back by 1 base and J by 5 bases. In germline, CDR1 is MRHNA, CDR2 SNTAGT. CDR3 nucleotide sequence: TGTGCCAGCAGTGACTTCCGACAGGGGGTACACGAGCAGTACTTC. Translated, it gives CASSDFRQGVHEQYF.

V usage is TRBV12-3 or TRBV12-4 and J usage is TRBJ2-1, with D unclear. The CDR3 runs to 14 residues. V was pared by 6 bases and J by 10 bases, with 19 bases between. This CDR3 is CASRKEYGEREQFF. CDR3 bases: TGTGCCAGCAGAAAGGAGTATGGTGAGAGGGAGCAGTTCTTC.

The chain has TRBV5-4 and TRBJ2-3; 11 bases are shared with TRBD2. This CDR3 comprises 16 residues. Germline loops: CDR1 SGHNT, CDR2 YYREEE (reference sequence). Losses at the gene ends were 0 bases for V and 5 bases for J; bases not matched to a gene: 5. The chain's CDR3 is CASSLDLAGGGDTQYF. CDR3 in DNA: TGTGCCAGCAGCTTGGACCTAGCGGGAGGTGGAGATACGCAGTATTTT.

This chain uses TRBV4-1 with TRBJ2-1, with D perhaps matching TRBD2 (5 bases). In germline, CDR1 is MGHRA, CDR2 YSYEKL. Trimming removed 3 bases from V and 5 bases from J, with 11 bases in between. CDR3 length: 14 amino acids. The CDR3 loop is CASSQRTDDNEQFF. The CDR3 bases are TGCGCCAGCAGCCAGAGGACTGACGACAATGAGCAGTTCTTC.

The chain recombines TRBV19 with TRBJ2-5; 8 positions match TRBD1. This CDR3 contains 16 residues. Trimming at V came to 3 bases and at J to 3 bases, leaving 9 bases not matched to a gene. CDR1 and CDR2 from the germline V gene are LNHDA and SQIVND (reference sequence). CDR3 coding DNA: TGTGCCAGTAGTATCGCTCAGGGGGCTCCTAAAGAGACCCAGTACTTC. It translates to CASSIAQGAPKETQYF.

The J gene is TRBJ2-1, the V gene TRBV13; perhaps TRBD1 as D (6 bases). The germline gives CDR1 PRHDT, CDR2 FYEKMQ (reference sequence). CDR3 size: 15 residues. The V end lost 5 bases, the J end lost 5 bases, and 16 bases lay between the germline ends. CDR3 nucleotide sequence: TGTGCCAGCAGCGGCCCCAGGGGCCTAAACAATGAGCAGTTCTTC. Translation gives CASSGPRGLNNEQFF.

CDR3 in amino acids: CASSFTTGSPQTQYF. The CDR3 DNA reads as TGTGCCAGCAGTTTTACGACAGGGAGCCCCCAGACCCAGTACTTC. The V and J genes are TRBV12-3 or TRBV12-4 and TRBJ2-5; TRBD1 aligns across 7 bases. V trimming: 3 bases; J trimming: 6 bases; junction bases outside the gene matches: 10. The CDR3 sequence is 15 residues long.

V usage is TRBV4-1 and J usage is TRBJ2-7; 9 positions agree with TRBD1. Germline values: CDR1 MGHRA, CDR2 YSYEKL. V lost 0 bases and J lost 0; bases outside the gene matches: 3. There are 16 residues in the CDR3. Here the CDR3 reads CASSQEQGASSYEQYF. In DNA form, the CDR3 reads TGCGCCAGCAGCCAAGAACAGGGGGCCAGCTCCTACGAGCAGTACTTC.

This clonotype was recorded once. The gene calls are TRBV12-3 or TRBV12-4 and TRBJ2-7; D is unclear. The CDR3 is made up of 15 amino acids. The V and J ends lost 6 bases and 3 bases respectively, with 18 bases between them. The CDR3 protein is CASSLGPADIYEQYF. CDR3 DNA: TGTGCCAGCAGCCTCGGCCCGGCTGACATCTACGAGCAGTACTTC.